This T cell receptor (beta chain) is drawn from a study of blood T cell repertoires in COVID-19. Clones were read by immunoSEQ multiplex PCR, and TCRdb kept only the in-frame ones, dropping some. The sample carries 150,000 or so clones, approximately 78% recorded once. The sample consisted of peripheral blood. The sequence was obtained from a man older than 75 with acute or convalescent COVID-19.

DNA for the CDR3: TGTGCCAGCAGCTTTGGCCCCGGGACAGCCCAAGAGACCCAGTACTTC. Translating gives CASSFGPGTAQETQYF. The rearrangement joins TRBV7-2 to TRBJ2-5; TRBD1 matches 7 bases. J gave up 1 base and V 3 bases, and 8 bases lay outside the gene matches. CDR3 length: 16 amino acids. Germline loops: CDR1 SGHTA, CDR2 FQGNSA.